This T cell receptor (beta chain) came from a study of blood T cell repertoires in COVID-19. As for the study in general: Whether acute or convalescent, the COVID-19 samples came from the United States, Italy and Spain. T cells, B-cell-depleted T cells, or PBMCs provided the cDNA or gDNA that served as material.

Original processing notes: Amplification of reference gene primers was used by the study to estimate nucleated cell counts. Clones were read by immunoSEQ multiplex PCR, and TCRdb kept only the in-frame ones, dropping some. The V and J calls and clone size are taken from that table; D and trimming were inferred from the DNA. Counted here are around 190,000 clones, about 82% occurring once; the ten biggest clones make up about 7%. This clone showed up just a few times. The germline V gene encodes CDR1 LGHNA and CDR2 YSLEER. V shed 3 bases, J shed 4 bases, and the junction held 6 bases outside the gene matches. CDR3 length: 14 amino acids.

The chain has TRBV4-3 and TRBJ2-7; 7 positions agree with TRBD1. Source material: peripheral blood. The receptor was derived from a man between 65 and 79 years old with active or convalescent COVID-19. In DNA form, the CDR3 reads TGCGCCAGCAGCCAGCAGACAGGGTGGTACGAGCAGTACTTC. Protein product: CASSQQTGWYEQYF.